This entry concerns a single TCR beta chain. This clonotype was seen more than once but under ten times. This receptor's antigen is unknown. No qualities accompany the bases; no much larger clone lies one base away. These data are taken from a study of T-cell reconstitution after alpha-beta-depleted transplantation in children (TCRdb year 2016). General notes on the study: The study quantitatively tracked T-cell immune reconstitution after TCRalphabeta/CD19-depleted allogeneic hematopoietic cell transplantation in children using TCR repertoire profiling. Overall study outcomes, separate from this receptor: Over the following months the frequencies of hyperexpanded clones went down, and after one year T-cell counts and TCRbeta diversity were mostly credited to newly produced T cells. In some patients, high TCRbeta diversity at day 60 was attributed to recipient T cells and intrathymic progenitors that had survived conditioning. The apparently early recovery of alphabetaT-cell counts about two months after transplant reportedly depended on only several hundred rapidly expanded clones that came from non-depleted graft cells.

As encoded in the germline V gene, CDR1 is KGHDR while CDR2 is SFDVKD. From the cysteine through the phenylalanine, the CDR3 covers 14 amino acids. CDR3 DNA only is kept here, 42 bases in frame from base 1. The germline ends are 12 bases apart after V is trimmed by 9 bases and J by 1 base. The sample's treatment or condition label is to be understood as: allogeneic hematopoietic cell transplantation with graft depleted of TCRalphabeta T cells and CD19 B cells. Transplant recipients were children who received TCRalphabeta/CD19-depleted allogeneic hematopoietic cell grafts. The library was produced with PCR. The reads were generated on an Illumina HiSeq 2500. To normalize quantification of the TCRbeta repertoire, the TCR libraries were built with molecular barcoding that relied on unique molecular identifiers. TCRdb reprocessing: public reads trimmed at Q25 with fastp, clones called with MiXCR, in-frame beta chains kept. CDR3 protein duplicates are merged, each entry listing the most common genes and DNA. This sample gives several thousand distinct CDR3 sequences in total; 15% to 20% of them show up just once. Roughly 15% of the sample is in the top ten clones.

Here the sequenced sample was PBMCs, taken before TCRalphabeta/CD19-depleted stem cell transplant. The chain joins TRBV24-1 to TRBJ1-5; perhaps TRBD1 is the D gene, with 5 bases matching. The TCR was taken from a boy aged 2 to 10 with acute lymphoblastic leukemia, due to receive a stem cell transplant. Here is the DNA: TGTGCCACCCTTTTCGGGGCCAGCAATCAGCCCCAGCATTTT. It is translated as CATLFGASNQPQHF.